One T cell receptor (beta chain) is described in this entry. This sample stems from a study of regulatory T cells in long-lasting Graves disease. Study at large: For under 3 months, newly diagnosed Graves' patients had been taking antithyroid drugs.

The V end was cut by 3 bases, the J end by 5 bases, with 20 bases between. Germline values: CDR1 SGHRS, CDR2 YFSETQ. The length of the CDR3 is 17 residues. Combining iRepertoire HTBI primers with Arm-PCR of CDR3 regions, the authors built TCR beta libraries. Each CDR3 protein is one row after TCRdb ran MiXCR on the multiplex PCR reads. The repertoire holds more than 450,000 distinct CDR3 sequences, with 16% as singletons. Sample time point: newly diagnosed GD, antithyroid drugs for less than 3 months. Preparation of the TCR library used RNA extracted from PBMCs. This sample was also put to use in a study of T cells in Graves' hyperthyroidism and ophthalmopathy. In that study: Clinical symptoms, serum thyroxine and TRAb, thyroid ultrasound and orbital computed tomography together formed the diagnostic basis.

The rearrangement uses TRBV5-1 and TRBJ2-2; the D gene is possibly TRBD2 (6 bases). The sample consisted of peripheral blood mononuclear cells (PBMCs), taken at new diagnosis, from a patient treated with antithyroid drugs. The sequence derives from a man in his forties with Graves disease. CDR3 sequence: CASSSRIPAGRTGELFF. In nucleotides, the CDR3 is TGCGCCAGCAGCTCACGAATCCCAGCGGGTCGGACCGGGGAGCTGTTTTTT.